The T cell receptor beta chain described here comes from a study of T cells in localized non-small cell lung cancer. General study findings and limits: Longer overall survival was linked to higher blood T cell density. Uninvolved adjacent lung had more T cell clonality than any other tissue, topping tumor. A median around 55 of the top 100 tumor clones appeared in adjacent lung.

Method: immunoSEQ multiplex PCR; TCRdb's copy keeps in-frame clones and lacks some. The sample yields about 52,000 clones, roughly 75% seen once. The CDR3 has 15 amino acids. Germline V CDR1 and CDR2: LNHDA, SQIVND (reference sequence). Trimming removed 3 bases at V and 3 bases at J, with 15 bases between. Worth noting for this clone: Its target is unknown.

The source of this sequence is a woman aged 35 to 70 with stage II lung adenocarcinoma. V usage is TRBV19 and J usage is TRBJ2-7; possible D gene TRBD2, 5 bases. The sequencing here drew on PBMCs, taken before any cancer treatment. In nucleotides, the CDR3 is TGTGCCAGTAGTATCTCGGGGAATGCGCACTACGAGCAGTACTTC. Residues: CASSISGNAHYEQYF.